Below are 26 T cell receptor beta chains sequenced from a single sample in a study of response to subunit inactivated influenza vaccine. TCRdb recomputed calls from the RT-PCR reads with MiXCR, one row per CDR3 protein. This table has about 780,000 distinct CDR3 sequences, about a fifth appearing once. Specimen: PBMCs from blood, collected more than 4 days after vaccination. These receptors all stem from a middle-aged man who received an inactivated influenza vaccine.

The sample holds many counts of this clonotype. The genes are TRBV25-1 and TRBJ2-7; D gene unclear. The CDR3 contains 14 residues. Germline V gene lookup returns CDR1 MGHDK and CDR2 SYGVNS. The V gene lost 1 base and the J gene lost 0 bases, with 7 bases spanning the gap. The CDR3 DNA reads as TGTGCCAGCAGTGAATCCGGCCGCTCCTACGAGCAGTACTTC. It translates to CASSESGRSYEQYF.

Many counts were recorded for this clonotype. Written as DNA, the CDR3 is TGTGCCACCCGCCCTGGACGAAGAGCTAACTATGGCTACACCTTC. Amino acid sequence: CATRPGRRANYGYTF. This chain links TRBV15 with TRBJ1-2, with D hard to call. This CDR3 region has 15 residues. Germline V gene sequence: CDR1 LNHNV, CDR2 YYDKDF (reference sequence). Trimming removed 8 bases at V and 0 bases at J, with 16 bases between.

The rearrangement links TRBV7-2 to TRBJ2-1; D may be TRBD1 or TRBD2 (5 bases each). Germline V gene data show CDR1 as SGHTA and CDR2 as FQGNSA. This CDR3 is built from 15 residues. Trimming removed 7 bases from V and 6 bases from J, with 19 bases in between. Here the CDR3 reads CASNLGRSAGNEQFF. The CDR3 nucleotides are TGTGCCAGCAATCTGGGACGGAGCGCTGGCAATGAGCAGTTCTTC.

This chain connects TRBV10-3 to TRBJ2-7; 9 bases are a match to TRBD2. The junction had 9 bases not matched to a gene; V was cut back by 3 bases and J by 6 bases. The CDR3 extends over 15 amino acids. CDR1 and CDR2 from the germline V gene are ENHRY and SYGVKD. The CDR3 loop reads CAISEGTASGTEQYF. The CDR3 DNA reads as TGTGCCATCAGTGAAGGCACGGCTAGCGGGACCGAGCAGTACTTC.

The chain links TRBV5-1 to TRBJ1-2, with unresolved D. V was trimmed by 0 bases and J by 6 bases, leaving 6 bases between them. CDR1 is SGHRS, CDR2 YFSETQ, per germline. CDR3 length equals 12 residues. The CDR3 is CASSLGSDGYTF. CDR3 nucleotides: TGCGCCAGCAGCTTGGGCAGCGATGGCTACACCTTC.

This clonotype was seen many times. The genes are TRBV4-3 and TRBJ2-1, with 8 nucleotides matching TRBD2. The V segment lost 4 bases and the J segment 7 bases; nucleotides outside the gene matches: 9. There are 15 residues in the CDR3. Germline lookup yields CDR1 LGHNA and CDR2 YSLEER. The chain's CDR3 is CASSRPGLGSNEQFF. DNA of the CDR3: TGCGCCAGCAGCCGGCCGGGACTAGGGAGTAATGAGCAGTTCTTC.

This clonotype was observed a single time. The rearrangement uses TRBV7-8 and TRBJ1-4; no definite D call. CDR3 length: 14 amino acids. Germline V lookup: CDR1 SGHVS, CDR2 FQNEAQ. With 1 base removed from V and 12 bases from J, the gap between germline ends came to 15 bases. The CDR3 sequence is CASSLGTAGRELFF. CDR3 coding DNA: TGTGCCAGCAGCTTAGGGACCGCGGGGAGGGAACTGTTTTTT.

The chain is built from TRBV6-1 and TRBJ2-3; 11 bases match TRBD1. Germline CDR1 reads MNHNS; CDR2 reads SASEGT. Trimming at V came to 8 bases and at J to 4 bases, leaving 8 bases not matched to a gene. CDR3 length: 15 residues. As DNA, the CDR3 is TGTGCCAGCGGAAGGACAGGGGGCTTTCCAGATACGCAGTATTTT. It translates to CASGRTGGFPDTQYF.

At least ten counts were recorded for this clonotype. The V gene is TRBV7-9, the J gene TRBJ2-2; no reliable D call. This CDR3 is 16 amino acids long. The V and J ends lost 2 bases and 1 base respectively, with 11 bases between them. Germline V CDR1 and CDR2: SEHNR, FQNEAQ (reference sequence). The CDR3 here is CASSLRQALNTGELFF. The CDR3 nucleotides are TGTGCCAGCAGCTTACGGCAGGCCCTGAACACCGGGGAGCTGTTTTTT.

The chain combines TRBV5-5 with TRBJ1-2; D gene unclear. From germline, CDR1 is SGHKS and CDR2 YYEKEE (reference sequence). V was clipped by 4 bases and J by 4 bases, with 14 bases between them. The CDR3 loop spans 14 amino acids. In nucleotides, the CDR3 is TGTGCCAGCAGCACCTCGACAACCCCCTATGGCTACACCTTC. As protein: CASSTSTTPYGYTF.

A few counts support this clonotype. The J gene is TRBJ1-2, the V gene TRBV20-1, with D possibly matching TRBD1 (5 bases). In germline, CDR1 is DFQATT, CDR2 SNEGSKA (reference sequence). The CDR3 consists of 14 residues. Trimming left V 0 bases short and J 4 bases short, with 12 bases between. Here the CDR3 reads CSARDPGTAYGYTF. The CDR3 DNA follows: TGCAGTGCTAGAGACCCCGGGACTGCCTATGGCTACACCTTC.

This chain's CDR3 is CASSGRQGVNSPLHF. CDR3 DNA sequence: TGTGCCAGCAGCGGAAGACAGGGGGTTAATTCACCCCTCCACTTT. The rearrangement joins TRBV11-2 to TRBJ1-6, with 9 nucleotides matching TRBD1. The CDR3 has 15 amino acids. Germline V gene lookup returns CDR1 SGHAT and CDR2 FQNNGV. The J segment lost 6 bases and the V segment lost 5 bases, leaving 5 bases of the junction unmatched.

In its sample, this clonotype was seen a few times. The chain uses TRBV11-2 and TRBJ1-4, with a possible D match to TRBD1 (6 bases). Trimming took 5 bases from V and 5 from J, leaving 15 bases between them. In germline, CDR1 is SGHAT, CDR2 FQNNGV. This CDR3 has 15 residues. The CDR3 loop is CASSPGQLRNEKLFF. The CDR3 bases are TGTGCCAGCAGCCCAGGACAGCTTCGAAATGAAAAACTGTTTTTT.

This clonotype has just a few counts. This chain joins TRBV7-9 and TRBJ1-1; perhaps TRBD1 as D (5 bases). Germline loops: CDR1 SEHNR, CDR2 FQNEAQ (reference sequence). The CDR3 is 14 amino acids. Trimming stripped 7 bases from V and 0 bases from J, with 12 bases between. The CDR3 nucleotides are TGTGCCAGCACCATGGTGGGACTGAACACTGAAGCTTTCTTT. This gives the protein CASTMVGLNTEAFF.

This clonotype was recorded a few times. The CDR3: CAISEGDSSGNTIYF. The CDR3 coding sequence is TGTGCCATCAGTGAGGGGGACAGTTCTGGAAACACCATATATTTT. The chain carries TRBV10-3 and TRBJ1-3; 7 nucleotides line up with TRBD1. From germline, CDR1 is ENHRY and CDR2 SYGVKD. The V segment lost 2 bases and the J segment 1 base; nucleotides outside the gene matches: 2. CDR3 length: 15 residues.

The CDR3 DNA reads TGTGCCAGCTCACCAGTAGGACACAACACCGGGGAGCTGTTTTTT. Residues: CASSPVGHNTGELFF. The chain has TRBV18 and TRBJ2-2; D is perhaps TRBD1 (5 bases). The V gene lost 2 bases and the J gene lost 2 bases, with 9 bases spanning the gap. The CDR3 contains 15 residues. Germline V gene lookup returns CDR1 KGHSH and CDR2 LQKENI.

The chain employs TRBV7-9 and TRBJ2-5; 10 bases map to TRBD2. The V gene's germline CDR1 is SEHNR and CDR2 FQNEAQ (reference sequence). CDR3 length equals 13 residues. After removal of 4 bases from V and 4 bases from J, the junction contained 0 bases not matched to a gene. For the CDR3, the DNA is TGTGCCAGCAGCTCTAGCGGGGGAGAGACCCAGTACTTC. It is translated as CASSSSGGETQYF.

This chain joins TRBV6-5 and TRBJ2-7, with a weak D call TRBD2 (6 bases). The CDR3 runs to 16 residues. Germline lookup yields CDR1 MNHEY and CDR2 SVGAGI. The V and J ends lost 0 bases and 0 bases respectively, with 12 bases between them. The CDR3, as DNA: TGTGCCAGCAGTTACTCATGGGACTCGAGCTCCTACGAGCAGTACTTC. This codes for CASSYSWDSSSYEQYF.

This clonotype was detected only a few times. The rearrangement uses TRBV12-3 or TRBV12-4 and TRBJ2-7; D remains unclear. This CDR3 has 13 amino acids. V lost 5 bases, J lost 0 bases, and 8 bases lay in between. CDR3 in DNA: TGTGCCAGCAGTAACTTCTACTCCTACGAGCAGTACTTC. It translates to CASSNFYSYEQYF.

This chain joins TRBV30 and TRBJ2-2, with 7 bases lining up with TRBD1. The CDR3 has 11 residues. CDR1 is GTSNPN and CDR2 is SVGIG in the germline V gene (reference sequence). V trimming: 6 bases; J trimming: 7 bases; junction bases outside the gene matches: 2. This chain's CDR3 is CACTGDGELFF. Here the CDR3 DNA reads TGTGCCTGTACAGGGGACGGGGAGCTGTTTTTT.

The rearrangement links TRBV20-1 to TRBJ2-3; D uncertain. CDR1 and CDR2 from the germline V gene are DFQATT and SNEGSKA (reference sequence). The CDR3 is 14 amino acids. With 1 base removed from V and 4 bases from J, the gap between germline ends came to 12 bases. CDR3 bases: TGCAGTGCTAGAGGAGCCTCCGGGTCAGATACGCAGTATTTT. It yields the protein CSARGASGSDTQYF.

The J gene is TRBJ1-2, the V gene TRBV29-1, with 8 bases lining up with TRBD1. The CDR3 is made up of 13 amino acids. Germline V CDR1 and CDR2: SQVTM, ANQGSEA. Trimming at V came to 5 bases and at J to 3 bases, leaving 5 bases not matched to a gene. CDR3 region: CSVFGQGHYGYTF. DNA for the CDR3: TGCAGCGTTTTTGGACAGGGCCACTATGGCTACACCTTC.

This clonotype has just a few counts. The rearrangement joins TRBV20-1 to TRBJ1-5; D ambiguous. V was trimmed by 5 bases and J by 0 bases, leaving 8 bases between them. The germline gives CDR1 DFQATT, CDR2 SNEGSKA (reference sequence). The CDR3 extends over 13 amino acids. CDR3 coding DNA: TGCAGTGCTGTGTGGGATAGCAATCAGCCCCAGCATTTT. Translation gives CSAVWDSNQPQHF.

The chain employs TRBV4-3 and TRBJ2-1; TRBD2 agrees at 11 bases. The CDR3 is 18 amino acids. Germline CDR1 LGHNA, CDR2 YSLEER. The junction had 9 bases not matched to a gene; V was cut back by 0 bases and J by 5 bases. The DNA for the CDR3 is TGCGCCAGCAGCCAAGAAAGGCTGACACTAGCGGGGGACAATGAGCAGTTCTTC. This sequence encodes CASSQERLTLAGDNEQFF.

The chain has TRBV5-4 and TRBJ2-1; TRBD2 matches at 11 bases. Germline CDR1 is SGHNT and CDR2 is YYREEE (reference sequence). This CDR3 is built from 16 residues. The V segment lost 3 bases and the J segment 6 bases; nucleotides outside the gene matches: 8. The CDR3 is CASSSLLAGGFNEQFF. The CDR3 nucleotides read TGTGCCAGCAGCTCACTTCTAGCGGGAGGTTTCAATGAGCAGTTCTTC.

This clonotype has at least ten counts. The rearrangement joins TRBV7-9 to TRBJ2-7, with 8 bases lining up with TRBD2. Trimming at V came to 2 bases and at J to 2 bases, leaving 5 bases not matched to a gene. CDR3 length equals 15 residues. Germline V CDR1 and CDR2: SEHNR, FQNEAQ (reference sequence). CDR3 nucleotides: TGTGCCAGCAGCTTACCGGGGGGGCGCACCTACGAGCAGTACTTC. Translating it yields CASSLPGGRTYEQYF.